This T cell receptor beta chain was identified during a study of CD8 T cells in ankylosing spondylitis. Study results and caveats: Disease-linked clones had a CD8+ phenotype and relatively low frequency in peripheral blood. Earlier authors reported some of these motif variants in reactive arthritis synovial fluid and blood. There was a TCR beta motif, made of eight highly homologous variants, that appeared characteristic of ankylosing spondylitis blood.

Germline CDR1 reads KGHSH; CDR2 reads LQKENI. V was clipped by 3 bases and J by 7 bases; unmatched bases: 4. CDR3 length: 14 amino acids. As for this clonotype: Its target is not known.

Quantitative 5'-RACE with molecular barcodes produced the TCR beta libraries. TCRdb processed the 5' RACE reads anew with MiXCR; each CDR3 protein has one entry. The repertoire consists of around 450,000 distinct CDR3 sequences, with roughly 27% occurring once and the leading ten covering 0.89%. What was sequenced was blood, either unsorted or a sorted T cell fraction (not recorded which). The V and J genes are TRBV18 and TRBJ2-1; TRBD1 agrees at 9 bases. The clonotype originates from a male donor with ankylosing spondylitis. The CDR3 spells CASSPWDRANEQFF. The CDR3 nucleotides are TGTGCCAGCTCACCTTGGGACAGGGCAAATGAGCAGTTCTTC.